The 7 T cell receptor beta chains below all came from one sample that was sequenced in a study of human T cells and chemical hapten exposure. In TCRdb, the RACE reads were re-called with MiXCR into one record per CDR3 protein. The sample has some 350,000 distinct CDR3 sequences, around 6.9% seen once. Described time point: patch test 1, 2 weeks after DPC sensitization. This sample's treatment: therapeutic diphenylcyclopropenone sensitization with weekly scalp DPC. The sequencing here drew on whole blood, taken in connection with sensitization to the hapten diphenylcyclopropenone (DPC). The receptors here all came from a woman aged 18-29 years with alopecia areata. Some clones in this sample may be carry-over from other donors' samples.

This clonotype was counted between two and nine times. The chain employs TRBV12-3 or TRBV12-4 and TRBJ1-2; the D is unclear. The CDR3 extends over 12 amino acids. V shed 2 bases and J shed 4 bases, with 5 bases lying between them. CDR3 protein: CASSLSSYGYTF. The CDR3 coding sequence is TGTGCCAGCAGTTTAAGCAGCTATGGCTACACCTTC.

In its sample, this clonotype was seen many times. The chain joins TRBV7-9 to TRBJ2-4; D ambiguous. Germline CDR1 and CDR2: SEHNR and FQNEAQ (reference sequence). The CDR3 sequence is 17 residues long. Trimming pared 6 bases from V and 0 bases from J, leaving 18 bases between. The chain's CDR3 is CASRPTLSGIAKNIQYF. In DNA, the CDR3 is TGTGCCAGCAGGCCTACATTGTCTGGGATAGCCAAAAACATTCAGTACTTC. The complete variable domain, with remaining parts taken from reference TRBV7-9 and TRBJ2-4, reads DTGVSQNPRHKITKRGQNVTFRCDPISEHNRLYWYRQTLGQGPEFLTYFQNEAQLEKSRLLSDRFSAERPKGSFSTLEIQRTEQGDSAMYLCASRPTLSGIAKNIQYFGAGTRLSVL.

This clonotype has ten or more counts. The chain carries TRBV5-1 and TRBJ2-5; 7 nucleotides agree with TRBD1. The V gene end was trimmed by 6 bases and the J gene end by 6 bases; junction bases not matched to a gene: 11. The CDR3 covers 14 residues. The germline CDR1 and CDR2 sequences are SGHRS and YFSETQ. CDR3 amino acids: CASTPTGEGKTQYF. CDR3 bases: TGCGCCAGCACCCCTACAGGGGAAGGAAAGACCCAGTACTTC.

The gene calls are TRBV5-1 and TRBJ1-4, with D uncertain. CDR1 and CDR2 (germline): SGHRS, YFSETQ. V dropped 0 bases and J dropped 2 bases, with 8 bases sitting between them. This CDR3 is 15 amino acids long. DNA for the CDR3: TGCGCCAGCAGCTTGGAGGGAGGTACTAATGAAAAACTGTTTTTT. Amino acids: CASSLEGGTNEKLFF.

This clonotype has just a few counts. CDR3 amino acids: CASSLVVREQETQYF. The CDR3 DNA sequence: TGCGCCAGCAGCTTGGTTGTCCGGGAACAAGAGACCCAGTACTTC. The V call is TRBV5-1, the J call TRBJ2-5, with a weak D call TRBD2 (5 bases). This CDR3 spans 15 amino acids. V was pared by 0 bases and J by 2 bases, with 11 bases between. Germline loops: CDR1 SGHRS, CDR2 YFSETQ.

This clonotype has ten or more counts. V usage is TRBV4-2 and J usage is TRBJ2-1; 11 nucleotides match TRBD1. The CDR3 covers 16 residues. Unmatched junction bases numbered 1, after V lost 0 bases and J lost 3 bases. The V gene's germline CDR1 is LGHNA and CDR2 YNFKEQ. This chain's CDR3 is CASSQDGTGGYNEQFF. CDR3 sequence (DNA): TGTGCCAGCAGCCAAGATGGGACAGGGGGCTACAATGAGCAGTTCTTC.

This chain uses TRBV4-3 with TRBJ1-4; 10 bases are a match to TRBD1. The germline V gene encodes CDR1 LGHNA and CDR2 YSLEER. Trimming removed 0 bases from V and 5 bases from J; junction bases left unmatched: 3. This CDR3 spans 16 amino acids. Here the CDR3 reads CASSQDLGQGNEKLFF. The CDR3 coding sequence is TGCGCCAGCAGCCAAGATTTGGGACAGGGGAATGAAAAACTGTTTTTT.